Listed here are 10 T cell receptor beta chains from one sample, sequenced in a study of cytomegalovirus exposure and HLA in healthy donors (dated by TCRdb to 2017 to 2019). Receptors were amplified or captured by the immunoSEQ multiplex PCR assay. As stored in TCRdb, this immuneACCESS dataset retains in-frame rearrangements with V and J assigned. A fraction of the clones does not appear; measured against another copy, unresolved V genes explain less than half of the discrepancy, and the remainder lacks a known reason. The sample yields 90,000 to 130,000 clones; 88% were counted once. The top ten clonotypes cover 1.4% of the sample. Sequenced input: PBMCs. The receptors were gathered from a woman under 40 in good health and CMV-seropositive.

The chain couples TRBV7-2 to TRBJ2-5; D perhaps matches TRBD2 (6 bases). Per the germline V gene, CDR1 is SGHTA and CDR2 is FQGNSA. Trimming stripped 3 bases from V and 6 bases from J, with 14 bases between. The CDR3 is 14 residues long. CDR3 loop: CASSFPGLEKTQYF. The CDR3 DNA reads TGTGCCAGCAGCTTCCCGGGACTCGAGAAGACCCAGTACTTC.

The rearrangement links TRBV10-3 to TRBJ2-1; possible D gene TRBD2, 5 bases. Germline lookup yields CDR1 ENHRY and CDR2 SYGVKD. This CDR3 contains 14 residues. V was clipped by 4 bases and J by 5 bases, with 12 bases between them. CDR3 residues: CAISAGEENNEQFF. Written as DNA, the CDR3 is TGTGCCATCAGTGCCGGGGAAGAGAACAATGAGCAGTTCTTC.

The genes are TRBV18 and TRBJ1-5; a weak D match, TRBD1 (6 bases). Germline CDR1 KGHSH, CDR2 LQKENI. The V gene lost 3 bases and the J gene lost 5 bases, with 11 bases spanning the gap. The CDR3 has 14 amino acids. CDR3 bases: TGTGCCAGCTCACCGAGTGGGGGCGATCAGCCCCAGCATTTT. It yields the protein CASSPSGGDQPQHF.

This clone has only one observation. The chain has TRBV4-1 and TRBJ1-5; no firm D call. Trimming shortened V by 1 base and J by 5 bases, and 12 bases separated the two germline ends. The CDR3 totals 15 residues. CDR1 is MGHRA and CDR2 is YSYEKL in the germline V gene. The CDR3 DNA follows: TGCGCCAGCAGCCAAGTCTTTAGCGGGCATCAGCCCCAGCATTTT. Encoded protein: CASSQVFSGHQPQHF.

The genes are TRBV2 and TRBJ1-1; D may be TRBD1 (6 bases). Germline V gives CDR1 SNHLY, CDR2 FYNNEI. Trimming pared 6 bases from V and 8 bases from J, leaving 16 bases between. The CDR3 runs 13 residues. The CDR3 here is CASSPAGVSEAFF. The CDR3 coding sequence is TGTGCCAGCAGCCCAGCAGGGGTGTCGGAAGCTTTCTTT.

V and J are TRBV6-1 and TRBJ2-2, with TRBD2 as a possible D gene (7 bases). The CDR3 loop spans 15 amino acids. Trimming cost V 2 bases and J 9 bases, with 16 bases left between them. The V gene's germline CDR1 is MNHNS and CDR2 SASEGT. The CDR3 is CASSELWGGRRELFF. In DNA, the CDR3 is TGTGCCAGCAGTGAACTTTGGGGGGGGCGGAGGGAGCTGTTTTTT.

V is TRBV7-3 and J is TRBJ2-5; perhaps TRBD2 as D (6 bases). CDR3 length: 14 amino acids. CDR1 is SGHTA, CDR2 FQGTGA, per germline. Between the trimmed V and J ends, which lost 5 bases and 5 bases, there was a span of 15 bases. The CDR3 region has the DNA TGTGCCAGCAGCCTCCATAGTCGGGGGGAGACCCAGTACTTC. Encoded protein: CASSLHSRGETQYF.

The chain recombines TRBV9 with TRBJ2-3; 8 bases align to TRBD2. The CDR3 runs 15 residues. The J segment lost 5 bases and the V segment lost 2 bases, leaving 7 bases of the junction unmatched. Germline V gene sequence: CDR1 SGDLS, CDR2 YYNGEE. CDR3 DNA: TGTGCCAGCAGCGTGGGACTAGGTACCGGAGATACGCAGTATTTT. Its protein product is CASSVGLGTGDTQYF.

The gene calls are TRBV20-1 and TRBJ1-3; D is unresolved. CDR3 length equals 11 residues. CDR1 and CDR2 (germline): DFQATT, SNEGSKA (reference sequence). V lost 5 bases, J lost 4 bases, and 6 bases lay in between. This CDR3 is CSAPLGNTIYF. The CDR3, as DNA: TGCAGTGCTCCTTTGGGAAACACCATATATTTT.

This chain joins TRBV9 and TRBJ1-1; tentative D call: TRBD1 (6 bases). Germline V CDR1 and CDR2: SGDLS, YYNGEE. The CDR3 is made up of 15 amino acids. V was pared by 0 bases and J by 10 bases, with 19 bases between. This CDR3 reads CASSVGHGGAYPAFF. The CDR3 nucleotides read TGTGCCAGCAGCGTAGGCCATGGGGGGGCCTACCCAGCTTTCTTT.